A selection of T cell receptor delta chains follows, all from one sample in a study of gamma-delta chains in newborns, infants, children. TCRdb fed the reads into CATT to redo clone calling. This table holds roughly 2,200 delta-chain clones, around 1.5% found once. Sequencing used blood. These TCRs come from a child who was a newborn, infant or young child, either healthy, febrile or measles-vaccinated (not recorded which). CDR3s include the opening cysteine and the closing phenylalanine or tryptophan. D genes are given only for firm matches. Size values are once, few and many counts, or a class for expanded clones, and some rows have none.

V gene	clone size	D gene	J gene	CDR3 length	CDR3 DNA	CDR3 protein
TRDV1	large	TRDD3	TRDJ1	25	TGTGCTCTTGGGGAACTCCGACGGGGGTACTGGGGGATACGCGTCCCGACCCTCTACACCGATAAACTCATCTTT	CALGELRRGYWGIRVPTLYTDKLIF
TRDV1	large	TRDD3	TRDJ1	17	TGTGCTCTTGGGGAACTTTCTCTGGGGGCCTACACCGATAAACTCATCTTT	CALGELSLGAYTDKLIF
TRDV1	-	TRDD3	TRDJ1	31	TGTGCTCTTGGGGGAGTAGACTCACCAACACCGGATCCTAGTTTGGTTCAATACTGGGGGATTGAGTCTGAGTACACCGATAAACTCATCTTT	CALGGVDSPTPDPSLVQYWGIESEYTDKLIF
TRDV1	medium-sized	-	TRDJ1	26	TGTGCTCTTGGGGGATCCCCCCTTCCTACGTTTTCCCGAATGTACTGGGGGACAAAGTACACCGATAAACTCATCTTT	CALGGSPLPTFSRMYWGTKYTDKLIF
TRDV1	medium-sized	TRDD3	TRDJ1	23	TGTGCTCTTGGGGGCCTCACCCTTCCTACGTACTGGGGGATAAAAGTGTACACCGATAAACTCATCTTT	CALGGLTLPTYWGIKVYTDKLIF
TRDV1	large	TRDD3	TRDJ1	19	TGTGCTCTTGGGGAAGGCCCCTTCCTCCGTACTGGGGGATGGAATAAACTCATCTTT	CALGEGPFLRTGGWNKLIF
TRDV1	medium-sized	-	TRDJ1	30	TGTGCTCTTGGGGAAGGTTTCCCACGTAGCCCAAATACTGATGTGTTTCATTGTGCCTTCCCACGTAGCCCTACCGATAAACTCATCTTT	CALGEGFPRSPNTDVFHCAFPRSPTDKLIF
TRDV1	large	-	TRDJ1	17	TGTGCTCTTGGGGACCCGGGGTGGTTGGTGGGGCACGATAAACTCATCTTT	CALGDPGWLVGHDKLIF
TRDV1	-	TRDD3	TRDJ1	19	TGTGCTCTTGGGGGACTTCCGTGGGGGATACGCGATGGAGCCGATAAACTCATCTTT	CALGGLPWGIRDGADKLIF
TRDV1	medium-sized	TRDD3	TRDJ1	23	TGTGCTCTTGGGGGGGAATTTCGCTACGGTTGGGGGATAAAGGCCCGAGGGACCGATAAACTCATCTTT	CALGGEFRYGWGIKARGTDKLIF
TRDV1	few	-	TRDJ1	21	TGTGCTCTTGGGGAACGCGACTACCGGTTGGGGGTTCTACCTAACACCGATAAACTCATCTTT	CALGERDYRLGVLPNTDKLIF
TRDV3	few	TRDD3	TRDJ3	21	TGTGCCTTTACTGACCTACCGTTAGGCTGGGGGATAACTTGGGACACCCGACAGATGTTTTTC	CAFTDLPLGWGITWDTRQMFF
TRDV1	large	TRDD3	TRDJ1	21	TGTGCTCTTGGCCAGTCCACTGGGGTGTTGGCGTACTGGGGGATCGATGGTAAACTCATCTTT	CALGQSTGVLAYWGIDGKLIF
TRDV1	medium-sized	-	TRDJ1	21	TGTGCTCTTGGGGCCCCCTTCCTACCCTCATACTGGGGGCCGTACACCGATAAACTCATCTTT	CALGAPFLPSYWGPYTDKLIF
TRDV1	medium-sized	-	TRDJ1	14	TGTGCTCTTGGGGACCAGTTCGGGTATGTAGGACTCATCTTT	CALGDQFGYVGLIF
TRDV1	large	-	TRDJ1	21	TGTGCTCTTGGGGAAGACCTTCCTACCTTGTGGGGGATGGGATACACCGATAAACTCATCTTT	CALGEDLPTLWGMGYTDKLIF
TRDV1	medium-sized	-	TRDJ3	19	TGTGCTCTTGGGGAACGGTGTAGGTCTGGCTCCTGGGACACCCGACAGATGTTTTTC	CALGERCRSGSWDTRQMFF
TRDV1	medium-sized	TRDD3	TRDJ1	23	TGTGCTCTTGGGGAAATTGTCGGCCCGGCGTACTGGGGGATATCGCAGTACACCGATAAACTCATCTTT	CALGEIVGPAYWGISQYTDKLIF
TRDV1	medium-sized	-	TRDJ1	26	TGTGCTCTTGGGTCAAAGGCCATTTTCCTACAGTCCAATAGAGGTTTACTGGGGGCTTACACCGATAAACTCATCTTT	CALGSKAIFLQSNRGLLGAYTDKLIF
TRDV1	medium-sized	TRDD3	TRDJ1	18	TGTGCTCTTGGTATTGGGATGGCTGGGGGATGCGAAACCGATAAACTCATCTTT	CALGIGMAGGCETDKLIF
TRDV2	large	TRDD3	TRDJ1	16	TGTGCCTGTGACTCGTTCCACTGGGGGATACCCGATAAACTCATCTTT	CACDSFHWGIPDKLIF
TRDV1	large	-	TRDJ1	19	TGTGCTCTTGGGGAACGTTGGGGCTCAGCGGGGGACCCAAGGGGTAAACTCATCTTT	CALGERWGSAGDPRGKLIF
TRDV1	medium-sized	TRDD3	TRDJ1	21	TGTGCTCTTGGGGAACCCCCTCATCCCTGGTGGGATACCCCGTACACCGATAAACTCATCTTT	CALGEPPHPWWDTPYTDKLIF
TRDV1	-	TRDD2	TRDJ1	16	TGTGCTCTTGGGGACCCTTCCTACGGATGGGGGGATAAACTCATCTTT	CALGDPSYGWGDKLIF
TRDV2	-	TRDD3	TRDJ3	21	TGTGCCGTGACACCGGTTACTGGGGGATACTCCGTGGGCTGGGACACCCGACAGATGTTTTTC	CAVTPVTGGYSVGWDTRQMFF
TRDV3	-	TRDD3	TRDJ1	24	TGTGCCTTTTTCGCCTCGGGGAGCCACTCACGGAACTGGGGGATATCGTGGGCCGCCGATAAACTCATCTTT	CAFFASGSHSRNWGISWAADKLIF
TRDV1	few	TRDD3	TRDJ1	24	TGTGCTCTTGGGAGAGGGACCTACCTGGTTTCTGGGGGATACCCGCCGCATTACACCGATAAACTCATCTTT	CALGRGTYLVSGGYPPHYTDKLIF
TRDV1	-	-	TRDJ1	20	TGTGCTCTTGGGGAAGTTGGAGGGTTACTGTGCCCACCCAGCACCGATAAACTCATCTTT	CALGEVGGLLCPPSTDKLIF
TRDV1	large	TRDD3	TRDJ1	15	TGTGCTCTTGGGGACTATCCTGGGGGACACGATAAACTCATCTTT	CALGDYPGGHDKLIF
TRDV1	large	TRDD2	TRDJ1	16	TGTGCTCTTGGTCATCTTCCTATGAAAACAACCGATAAACTCATCTTT	CALGHLPMKTTDKLIF
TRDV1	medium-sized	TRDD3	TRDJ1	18	TGTGCTCTTGGGGGATCTTTACTGGGGGATACCGTAACCGATAAACTCATCTTT	CALGGSLLGDTVTDKLIF